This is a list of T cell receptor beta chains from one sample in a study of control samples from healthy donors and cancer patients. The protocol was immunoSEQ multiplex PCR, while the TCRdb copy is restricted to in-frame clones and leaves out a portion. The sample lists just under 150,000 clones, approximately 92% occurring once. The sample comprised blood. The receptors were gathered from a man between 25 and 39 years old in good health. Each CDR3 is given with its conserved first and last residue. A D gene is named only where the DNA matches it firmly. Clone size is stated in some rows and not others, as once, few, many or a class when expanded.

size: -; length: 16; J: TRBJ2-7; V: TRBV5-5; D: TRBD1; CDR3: CASSLGLDRSVYEQYF; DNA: TGTGCCAGCAGCTTGGGATTGGACAGGAGTGTGTACGAGCAGTACTTC
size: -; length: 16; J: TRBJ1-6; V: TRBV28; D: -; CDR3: CASSPDTPSYNSPLHF; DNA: TGTGCCAGCAGTCCCGACACACCCTCCTATAATTCACCCCTCCACTTT
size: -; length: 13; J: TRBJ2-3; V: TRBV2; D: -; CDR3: CASSEKGDGTQYF; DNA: TGTGCCAGCAGTGAGAAGGGCGACGGTACGCAGTATTTT
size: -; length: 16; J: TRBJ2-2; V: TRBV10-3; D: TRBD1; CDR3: CAISGGQGGGTGELFF; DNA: TGTGCCATCAGTGGGGGACAGGGTGGTGGCACCGGGGAGCTGTTTTTT
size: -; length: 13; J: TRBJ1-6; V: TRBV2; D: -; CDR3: CASRTAGSRALHF; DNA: TGTGCCAGCAGGACAGCGGGTAGTCGAGCCCTCCACTTT
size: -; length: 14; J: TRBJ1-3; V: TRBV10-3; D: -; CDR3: CAITPNPAGNTIYF; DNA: TGTGCCATCACCCCGAACCCTGCTGGAAACACCATATATTTT
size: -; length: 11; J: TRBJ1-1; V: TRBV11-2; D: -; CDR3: CASSKLTEAFF; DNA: TGTGCCAGCAGCAAATTGACTGAAGCTTTCTTT
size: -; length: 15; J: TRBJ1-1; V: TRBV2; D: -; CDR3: CASESHGGSNTEAFF; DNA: TGTGCCAGCGAATCCCATGGGGGCTCGAACACTGAAGCTTTCTTT
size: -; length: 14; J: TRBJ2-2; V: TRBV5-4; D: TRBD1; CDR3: CASSRTGEAGELFF; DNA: TGTGCCAGCAGCAGGACAGGGGAAGCCGGGGAGCTGTTTTTT
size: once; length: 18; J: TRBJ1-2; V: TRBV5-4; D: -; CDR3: CASSLTWQAQGPSYGYTF; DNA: TGTGCCAGCAGCTTGACGTGGCAGGCCCAAGGGCCCAGCTATGGCTACACCTTC
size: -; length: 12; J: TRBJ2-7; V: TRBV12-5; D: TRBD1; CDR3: CATSTGVYEQYF; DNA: TGTGCTACCTCGACAGGGGTCTACGAGCAGTACTTC
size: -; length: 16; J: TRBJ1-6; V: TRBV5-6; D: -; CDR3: CASSPETGDQVSPLHF; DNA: TGTGCCAGCAGCCCTGAGACAGGAGATCAGGTTTCACCCCTCCACTTT
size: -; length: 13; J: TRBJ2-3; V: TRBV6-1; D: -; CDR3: CASTEQTSSVWNF; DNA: TGTGCCAGCACTGAACAGACGTCCTCGGTTTGGAATTTT
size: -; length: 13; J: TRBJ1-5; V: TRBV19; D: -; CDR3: CASGGVGNQPQHF; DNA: TGTGCCAGTGGTGGGGTTGGGAATCAGCCCCAGCATTTT
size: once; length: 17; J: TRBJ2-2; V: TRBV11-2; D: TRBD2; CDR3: CASSSGLAGTSTGELFF; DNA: TGTGCCAGCAGCTCGGGACTAGCGGGGACGAGCACCGGGGAGCTGTTTTTT
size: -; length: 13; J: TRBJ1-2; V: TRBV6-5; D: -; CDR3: CASSTGGNYGYTF; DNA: TGTGCCAGCAGCACAGGAGGGAACTATGGCTACACCTTC
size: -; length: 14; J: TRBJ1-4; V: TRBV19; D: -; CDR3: CASNTPGGDEKLFF; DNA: TGTGCCAGTAACACGCCCGGGGGGGATGAAAAACTGTTTTTT
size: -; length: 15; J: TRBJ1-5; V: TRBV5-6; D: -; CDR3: CASSLAAYSNQPQHF; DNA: TGTGCCAGCAGCTTGGCTGCTTATAGCAATCAGCCCCAGCATTTT